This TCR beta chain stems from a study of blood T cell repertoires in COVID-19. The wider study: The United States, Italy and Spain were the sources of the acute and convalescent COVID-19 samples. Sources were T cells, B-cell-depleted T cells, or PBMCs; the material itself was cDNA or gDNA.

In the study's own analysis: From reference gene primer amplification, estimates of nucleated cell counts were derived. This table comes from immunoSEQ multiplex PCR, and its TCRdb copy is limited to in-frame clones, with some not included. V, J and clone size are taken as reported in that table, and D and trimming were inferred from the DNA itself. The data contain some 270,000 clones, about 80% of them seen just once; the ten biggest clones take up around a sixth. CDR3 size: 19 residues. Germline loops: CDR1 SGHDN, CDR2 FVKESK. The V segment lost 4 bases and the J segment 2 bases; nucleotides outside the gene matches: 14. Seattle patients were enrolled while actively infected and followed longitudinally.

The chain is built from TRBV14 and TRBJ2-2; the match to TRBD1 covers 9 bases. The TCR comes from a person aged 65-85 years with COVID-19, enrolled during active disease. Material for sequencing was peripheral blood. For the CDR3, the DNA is TGTGCCAGCAGCCCTATCCGGGGTGGGACAGGGCCAAACACCGGGGAGCTGTTTTTT. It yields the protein CASSPIRGGTGPNTGELFF. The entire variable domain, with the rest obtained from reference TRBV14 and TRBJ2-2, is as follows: EAGVTQFPSHSVIEKGQTVTLRCDPISGHDNLYWYRRVMGKEIKFLLHFVKESKQDESGMPNNRFLAERTGGTYSTLKVQPAELEDSGVYFCASSPIRGGTGPNTGELFFGEGSRLTVL.